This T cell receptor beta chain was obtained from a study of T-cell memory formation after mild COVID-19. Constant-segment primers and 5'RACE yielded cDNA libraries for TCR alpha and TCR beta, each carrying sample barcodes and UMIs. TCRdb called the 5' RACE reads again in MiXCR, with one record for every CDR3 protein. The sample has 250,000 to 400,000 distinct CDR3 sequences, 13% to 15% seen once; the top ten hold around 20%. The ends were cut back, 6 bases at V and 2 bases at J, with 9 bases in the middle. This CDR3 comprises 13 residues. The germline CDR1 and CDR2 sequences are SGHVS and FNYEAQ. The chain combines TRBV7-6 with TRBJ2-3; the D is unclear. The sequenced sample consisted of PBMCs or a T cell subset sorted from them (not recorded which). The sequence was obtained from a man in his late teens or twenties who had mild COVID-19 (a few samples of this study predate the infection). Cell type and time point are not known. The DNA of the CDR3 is TGTGCCAGCAGGCCACAGTCCACAGATACGCAGTATTTT. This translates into CASRPQSTDTQYF.